A single sample is the source of the 23 T cell receptor beta chains below, sequenced in a study of CD8 T cells in ankylosing spondylitis. MiXCR, applied by TCRdb to the 5' RACE reads, yields one record per CDR3 protein. The top ten hold around 8.4% of the sample, which has fewer than 350,000 distinct CDR3 sequences, approximately 10% seen once. The sample comprised blood, either unsorted or a sorted T cell fraction (not recorded which). These receptors were obtained from a female donor with ankylosing spondylitis or in good health (not recorded which).

This clonotype showed up many times. The gene calls are TRBV7-2 and TRBJ2-7; D may be TRBD1 or TRBD2 (5 bases each). The CDR3 extends over 15 amino acids. V was shortened by 3 bases and J by 2 bases, with 14 bases between the two germline ends. Per germline, CDR1 SGHTA and CDR2 FQGNSA. The CDR3 reads CASSFNAGSTYEQYF. In DNA, the CDR3 is TGTGCCAGCAGCTTTAACGCAGGGAGTACCTACGAGCAGTACTTC.

This clonotype has a count of ten or more. The chain links TRBV29-1 to TRBJ1-4, with TRBD1 matching 7 bases. This CDR3 spans 13 amino acids. Germline V gives CDR1 SQVTM, CDR2 ANQGSEA. The J segment lost 8 bases and the V segment lost 5 bases, leaving 8 bases of the junction unmatched. CDR3 in amino acids: CSVWTGGREKLFF. The CDR3 region has the DNA TGCAGCGTTTGGACAGGCGGTCGGGAAAAACTGTTTTTT.

At least ten counts were recorded for this clonotype. The chain links TRBV10-2 to TRBJ1-6; D remains ambiguous. CDR3 length: 14 residues. V lost 0 bases and J lost 9, with 9 bases in between. CDR1 and CDR2 (germline): WSHSY, SAAADI. CDR3 coding DNA: TGCGCCAGCAGTGAGTCGTTAGGGCGTTCACCCCTCCACTTT. Its translation: CASSESLGRSPLHF.

This clonotype came up a few times. The V gene is TRBV20-1, the J gene TRBJ2-1; 9 positions match TRBD2. Germline V gives CDR1 DFQATT, CDR2 SNEGSKA (reference sequence). This CDR3 contains 16 residues. V lost 6 bases and J lost 2; bases outside the gene matches: 11. The CDR3 DNA reads as TGCAGTGCCCATGATTTAGCGGGAGTGACCTACAATGAGCAGTTCTTC. This codes for CSAHDLAGVTYNEQFF.

This clonotype occurred once. The chain carries TRBV5-1 and TRBJ2-3; D might be TRBD1 or TRBD2, each matching 7 bases. Between the trimmed V and J ends, which lost 0 bases and 4 bases, there was a span of 12 bases. CDR1 is SGHRS and CDR2 is YFSETQ in the germline V gene. This CDR3 has 15 residues. The CDR3 protein is CASSLDRGGSDTQYF. CDR3 bases: TGCGCCAGCAGCTTGGACAGGGGAGGGTCAGATACGCAGTATTTT.

This clonotype was picked up many times. V gene TRBV7-2 combines with J gene TRBJ2-3; 8 nucleotides align to TRBD1. The CDR3 totals 14 residues. The germline gives CDR1 SGHTA, CDR2 FQGNSA. The V and J ends lost 5 bases and 7 bases, in that order; junction bases with no gene match: 8. DNA for the CDR3: TGTGCCAGCAGCCAGGTGCAGGGGGCAAATACGCAGTATTTT. This encodes CASSQVQGANTQYF.

This clonotype occurred a few times. The germline gene is not matched at one end of the junction; a read error may be the cause. The chain carries TRBV20-1 and TRBJ1-2; D gene unclear. The CDR3 totals 11 residues. Germline loops: CDR1 DFQATT, CDR2 SNEGSKA (reference sequence). This CDR3 is CSAFRGSSHYF. CDR3 sequence (DNA): TGCAGTGCTTTTCGGGGTAGCAGCCATTACTTC.

This clonotype was recorded a few times. This sequence joins TRBV7-9 and TRBJ2-7; 8 bases fit TRBD1. The ends lost 3 bases at V and 3 bases at J; junction bases unmatched: 7. The CDR3 has 15 amino acids. Germline V gives CDR1 SEHNR, CDR2 FQNEAQ (reference sequence). CDR3 amino acids: CASSFGQGVDYEQYF. The CDR3 nucleotides read TGTGCCAGCAGCTTCGGACAGGGAGTAGACTACGAGCAGTACTTC. The complete variable domain, with remaining parts taken from reference TRBV7-9 and TRBJ2-7, reads DTGVSQNPRHKITKRGQNVTFRCDPISEHNRLYWYRQTLGQGPEFLTYFQNEAQLEKSRLLSDRFSAERPKGSFSTLEIQRTEQGDSAMYLCASSFGQGVDYEQYFGPGTRLTVT.

This clonotype appeared many times. The chain couples TRBV5-1 to TRBJ2-3; D is undetermined. The CDR3 is 14 amino acids. Trimming pared 0 bases from V and 2 bases from J, leaving 7 bases between. CDR1 is SGHRS and CDR2 is YFSETQ in the germline V gene. CDR3 bases: TGCGCCAGCAGCTTGGACGGAGCCACAGATACGCAGTATTTT. It yields the protein CASSLDGATDTQYF.

This clonotype has a handful of counts. The chain combines TRBV7-2 with TRBJ1-1; D remains ambiguous. CDR1 and CDR2 from the germline V gene are SGHTA and FQGNSA. This CDR3 spans 13 amino acids. V was trimmed by 4 bases and J by 0 bases, leaving 6 bases between them. The CDR3 loop reads CASSYGLNTEAFF. The CDR3 nucleotides read TGTGCCAGCAGCTACGGGCTGAACACTGAAGCTTTCTTT. Based on the CDR3 plus reference TRBV7-2 and TRBJ1-1, the full variable domain is GAGVSQSPSNKVTEKGKDVELRCDPISGHTALYWYRQSLGQGLEFLIYFQGNSAPDKSGLPSDRFSAERTGGSVSTLTIQRTQQEDSAVYLCASSYGLNTEAFFGQGTRLTVV.

The chain employs TRBV28 and TRBJ2-5; possible D gene TRBD2, 6 bases. The V end lost 6 bases, the J end lost 1 base, and 18 bases lay between the germline ends. Germline CDR1 and CDR2: MDHEN and SYDVKM. The CDR3 sequence is 16 residues long. CDR3 residues: CASRSRLVRGQETQYF. In DNA form, the CDR3 reads TGTGCCAGCAGATCCCGACTAGTCAGAGGCCAAGAGACCCAGTACTTC.

This clonotype has a count of ten or more. The rearrangement uses TRBV7-2 and TRBJ2-2; 8 bases fit TRBD1. This CDR3 is 15 amino acids long. V lost 3 bases, J lost 5 bases, and 5 bases stayed unmatched. Germline CDR1 is SGHTA and CDR2 is FQGNSA. CDR3 DNA: TGTGCCAGCAGCTTGACAGGGGCCGGTACCGGGGAGCTGTTTTTT. Amino acids: CASSLTGAGTGELFF.

As to this clonotype: One base away lies a much larger clone, so this may be a sequencing read error. The chain couples TRBV4-1 to TRBJ1-1, with D possibly TRBD1 on 5 matching bases. Germline CDR1 is MGHRA and CDR2 is YSYEKL. CDR3 length equals 13 residues. The CDR3 loop is CVSSQATGPEAFF. The DNA of the CDR3 is TGCGTCAGCAGCCAAGCGACGGGGCCTGAAGCCTTCTTT.

This clonotype was observed many times. The V and J genes are TRBV29-1 and TRBJ2-3; no definite D call. There are 14 residues in the CDR3. Germline CDR1 SQVTM, CDR2 ANQGSEA. The ends were cut back, 3 bases at V and 0 bases at J, with 10 bases in the middle. The CDR3 sequence is CSVDGVASTDTQYF. In nucleotides, the CDR3 is TGCAGCGTTGATGGGGTAGCAAGCACAGATACGCAGTATTTT.

This clonotype was observed at least ten times. CDR3 in DNA: TGCGCCAGCAGCTTGGGCCTAGATTCCTACAATGAGCAGTTCTTC. Translation: CASSLGLDSYNEQFF. The chain couples TRBV5-1 to TRBJ2-1; D remains ambiguous. Trimming shortened V by 0 bases and J by 1 base, and 8 bases separated the two germline ends. CDR1 and CDR2 from the germline V gene are SGHRS and YFSETQ. The CDR3 is made up of 15 amino acids.

This clonotype was detected ten times or more. V and J are TRBV20-1 and TRBJ2-3, with TRBD1 as a possible D gene (6 bases). The germline CDR1 and CDR2 sequences are DFQATT and SNEGSKA (reference sequence). The V and J ends lost 5 bases and 3 bases respectively, with 15 bases between them. CDR3 size: 14 residues. This CDR3 reads CSAAQGTWTDTQYF. CDR3 in DNA: TGCAGTGCTGCACAGGGAACTTGGACAGATACGCAGTATTTT.

This clonotype appeared many times. The V call is TRBV12-3 or TRBV12-4, the J call TRBJ2-1, with D perhaps given as TRBD1 or TRBD2 (5 bases each). The CDR3 consists of 17 residues. V was pared by 0 bases and J by 8 bases, with 20 bases between. The DNA of the CDR3 is TGTGCCAGCAGTTTAGCTCCCCTGGGCCGGGGCTTGTATGAGCAGTTCTTC. This gives the protein CASSLAPLGRGLYEQFF.

J is TRBJ2-6 and V is TRBV20-1; 8 nucleotides match TRBD1. Germline loops: CDR1 DFQATT, CDR2 SNEGSKA (reference sequence). The CDR3 has 18 residues. The CDR3 here is CCGVVGQGGISGANVLTF. CDR3 DNA sequence: TGCTGTGGGGTCGTCGGACAGGGAGGAATTTCTGGGGCCAACGTCCTGACTTTC.

This clonotype was counted at least ten times. The chain employs TRBV13 and TRBJ2-7, with D uncertain. With 0 bases removed from V and 2 bases from J, the gap between germline ends came to 8 bases. CDR1 is PRHDT and CDR2 is FYEKMQ in the germline V gene (reference sequence). The CDR3 extends over 14 amino acids. The CDR3 sequence: CASSLGSPTYEQYF. The CDR3 bases are TGTGCCAGCAGCTTAGGGTCCCCTACCTACGAGCAGTACTTC.

This clonotype has ten or more counts. This rearrangement joins TRBV5-1 to TRBJ1-4; TRBD1 matches 10 bases. The germline gives CDR1 SGHRS, CDR2 YFSETQ. The CDR3 totals 15 residues. With 4 bases clipped from V and 6 bases from J, the junction kept 6 bases outside the gene matches. The CDR3 loop reads CASSPGTGDYEKLFF. The CDR3 coding sequence is TGCGCCAGCAGCCCGGGGACAGGGGATTATGAAAAACTGTTTTTT.

Many counts were recorded for this clonotype. The chain links TRBV5-1 to TRBJ2-3; TRBD1 agrees at 10 bases. The CDR3 covers 14 residues. Trimming at V came to 4 bases and at J to 4 bases, leaving 3 bases not matched to a gene. CDR1 SGHRS and CDR2 YFSETQ come from the germline V gene. The CDR3 protein is CASSGTGVPDTQYF. The DNA of the CDR3 is TGCGCCAGCAGCGGGACAGGGGTCCCAGATACGCAGTATTTT.

This clonotype showed up many times. This chain joins TRBV6-2 or TRBV6-3 and TRBJ2-1; 8 nucleotides line up with TRBD2. Germline CDR1 is MNHEY and CDR2 is SVGEGT. Trimming took 5 bases from V and 6 from J; bases not matched to a gene: 6. The CDR3 has 14 amino acids. The CDR3 here is CASSQREWANEQFF. CDR3 nucleotide sequence: TGTGCCAGCAGTCAGCGGGAGTGGGCCAATGAGCAGTTCTTC.

This clonotype occurred many times. The rearrangement uses TRBV3-1 and TRBJ1-3; tentative D call: TRBD1 (5 bases). The CDR3 is 16 amino acids. In germline, CDR1 is LGHDT, CDR2 YNNKEL (reference sequence). The V and J ends lost 0 bases and 0 bases respectively, with 9 bases between them. In DNA form, the CDR3 reads TGTGCCAGCAGCCAAGACCCAACAGGCTCTGGAAACACCATATATTTT. It translates to CASSQDPTGSGNTIYF.